The 2 T cell receptor beta chains below come from one sample, sequenced in a study of identical twins (dated by TCRdb to about 2016). The library was prepared using 5' RACE. Sequencing was performed on an Illumina HiSeq 2000. Starting from the raw public reads, TCRdb applied fastp trimming at Q25, assembled clones with MiXCR and retained in-frame beta chains. Each CDR3 protein appears once, grouped with its most common genes and DNA. This sample has 240,000 or so distinct CDR3 sequences in its table, and approximately 10% of those were observed once. Jointly, the top ten make up over 8% of the sample. The source material was memory T cells sorted from blood. The label giving this sample's cell subset or site can be read as: CD45RO+ enriched T cells. These receptors were collected from a middle-aged man in good health.

This clonotype was seen a few times. This rearrangement joins TRBV28 to TRBJ2-3; no clear D. CDR1 MDHEN and CDR2 SYDVKM come from the germline V gene. V shed 7 bases and J shed 3 bases, with 8 bases lying between them. This CDR3 has 12 amino acids. In DNA form, the CDR3 reads TGTGCCAGCAAACCCCTAACAGATACGCAGTATTTT. It encodes CASKPLTDTQYF.

The V gene is TRBV7-2, the J gene TRBJ2-5; possible D gene TRBD1, 6 bases. V lost 3 bases to trimming and J lost 5 bases, with 10 bases between them. CDR3 length: 13 residues. Germline-derived CDR1 and CDR2 are SGHTA and FQGNSA. The DNA for the CDR3 is TGTGCCAGCAGCTTCGACAGGCTCGAGACCCAGTACTTC. Amino acids: CASSFDRLETQYF.